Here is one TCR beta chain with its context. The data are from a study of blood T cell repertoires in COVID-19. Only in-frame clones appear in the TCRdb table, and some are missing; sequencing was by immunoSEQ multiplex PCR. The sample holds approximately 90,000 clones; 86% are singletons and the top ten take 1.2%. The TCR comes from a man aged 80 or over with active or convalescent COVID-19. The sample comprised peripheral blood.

The CDR3 DNA follows: TGTGCCAGCTCAGGACTAGCGGCAACCTACGAGCAGTACTTC. This encodes CASSGLAATYEQYF. The rearrangement uses TRBV18 and TRBJ2-7; 10 bases match TRBD2. The length of the CDR3 is 14 residues. Germline V gene sequence: CDR1 KGHSH, CDR2 LQKENI. J gave up 2 bases and V 5 bases, and 3 bases lay outside the gene matches.